This TCR beta chain appears in the sequencing data of a study of OX40 agonist ivuxolimab in advanced cancers. Study-level findings and limits: Dosing at 0.1 to 3.0 mg/kg was accompanied by clonal expansion of CD4+ and CD8+ blood T cells by week 6.

Clones were sequenced by immunoSEQ multiplex PCR, and TCRdb holds only the in-frame ones, with some missing. The sample includes roughly 77,000 clones, more than 80% seen only once; the top ten take approximately 2.3%. This clone was detected a few times. What it recognizes is unknown. Blood samples were obtained at baseline, cycle 4 day 1, and cycle 7 day 1. Germline assignment: CDR1 LNHNV and CDR2 YYDKDF (reference sequence). Trimming took 1 base from V and 6 from J; bases not matched to a gene: 3. The CDR3 totals 15 residues. The source of this sequence is an adult with an advanced solid tumor such as melanoma, head and neck, liver or kidney cancer. V usage is TRBV15 and J usage is TRBJ1-6, with 7 bases aligning to TRBD1. The sequences come from CD4+ or CD8+ T cells sorted from blood, collected in a trial of the OX40 agonist ivuxolimab. In nucleotides, the CDR3 is TGTGCCACCAGCAGAGTCGGACAGGTTAATTCACCCCTCCACTTT. Amino acids: CATSRVGQVNSPLHF.